This entry features one TCR beta chain sequence. Its antigen is not identified. The CDR3 totals 15 residues. Trimming took off 6 bases at V and 5 bases at J, with 20 bases between the two ends. Germline V CDR1 and CDR2: MNHNY, SVGAGI (reference sequence). The sample originates from a study of OX40 agonist ivuxolimab in advanced cancers. Whole-study results and caveats: Averaging showed that CD8+ T cells had more expanded clones than CD4+ did.

The data were produced by immunoSEQ multiplex PCR, yet TCRdb's version contains in-frame clones alone and is incomplete. The sample contains roughly 76,000 clones, approximately 80% of which appear only once. The sequences come from CD4+ or CD8+ T cells sorted from blood, collected in a trial of the OX40 agonist ivuxolimab. The rearrangement joins TRBV6-6 to TRBJ2-7; maybe TRBD1 (5 bases). The receptor was isolated from an adult with an advanced solid tumor such as melanoma, head and neck, liver or kidney cancer. For the CDR3, the DNA is TGTGCCAGCAGCAGCGACAGCCCTCCCCACCACGAGCAGTACTTC. Translated, it gives CASSSDSPPHHEQYF.